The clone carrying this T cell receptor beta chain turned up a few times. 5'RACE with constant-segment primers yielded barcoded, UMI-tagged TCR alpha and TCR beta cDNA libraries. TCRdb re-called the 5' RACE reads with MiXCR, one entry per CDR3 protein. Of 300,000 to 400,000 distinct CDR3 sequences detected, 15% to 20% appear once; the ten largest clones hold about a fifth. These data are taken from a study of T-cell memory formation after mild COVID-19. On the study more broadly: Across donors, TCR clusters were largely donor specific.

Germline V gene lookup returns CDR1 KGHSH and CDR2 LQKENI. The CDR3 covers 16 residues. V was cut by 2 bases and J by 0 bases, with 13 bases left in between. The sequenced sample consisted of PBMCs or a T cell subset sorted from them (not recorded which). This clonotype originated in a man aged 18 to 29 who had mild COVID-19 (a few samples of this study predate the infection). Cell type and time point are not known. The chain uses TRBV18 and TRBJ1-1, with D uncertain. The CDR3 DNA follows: TGTGCCAGCTCACCATTGGGAGGTAGCGTGAACACTGAAGCTTTCTTT. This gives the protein CASSPLGGSVNTEAFF.